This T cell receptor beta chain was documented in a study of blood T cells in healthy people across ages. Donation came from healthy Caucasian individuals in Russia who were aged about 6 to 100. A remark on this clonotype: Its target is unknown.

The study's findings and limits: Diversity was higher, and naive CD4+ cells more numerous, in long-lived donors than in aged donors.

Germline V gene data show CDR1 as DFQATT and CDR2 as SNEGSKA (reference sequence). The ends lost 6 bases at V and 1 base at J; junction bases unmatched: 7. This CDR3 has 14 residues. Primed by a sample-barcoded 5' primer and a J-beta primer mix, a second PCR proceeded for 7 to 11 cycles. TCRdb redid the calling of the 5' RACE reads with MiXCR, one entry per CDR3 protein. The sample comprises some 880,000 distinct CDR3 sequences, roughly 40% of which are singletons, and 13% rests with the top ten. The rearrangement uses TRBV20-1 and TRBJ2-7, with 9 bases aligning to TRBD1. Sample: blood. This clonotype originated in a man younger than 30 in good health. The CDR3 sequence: CSAARTGVSYEQYF. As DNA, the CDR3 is TGCAGTGCGGCTAGGACAGGGGTTTCCTACGAGCAGTACTTC.